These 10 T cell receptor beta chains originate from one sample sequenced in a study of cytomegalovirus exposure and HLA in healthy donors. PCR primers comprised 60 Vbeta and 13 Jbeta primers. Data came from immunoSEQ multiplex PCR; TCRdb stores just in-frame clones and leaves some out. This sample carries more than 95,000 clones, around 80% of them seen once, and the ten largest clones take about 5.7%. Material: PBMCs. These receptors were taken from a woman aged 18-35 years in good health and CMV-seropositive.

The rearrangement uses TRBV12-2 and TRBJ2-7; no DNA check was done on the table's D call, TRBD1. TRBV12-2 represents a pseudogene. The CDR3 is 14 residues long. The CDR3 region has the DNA TGTGCAAGTCGCTTAGAAGACAGCGCCTACGAGCAGTACTTC. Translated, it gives CASRLEDSAYEQYF.

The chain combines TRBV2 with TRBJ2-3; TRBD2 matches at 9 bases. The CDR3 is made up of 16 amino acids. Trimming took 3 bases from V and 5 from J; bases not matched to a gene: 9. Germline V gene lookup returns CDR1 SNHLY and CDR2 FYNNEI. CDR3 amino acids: CASSELALAGVDTQYF. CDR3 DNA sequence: TGTGCCAGCAGTGAGCTGGCGTTAGCGGGAGTAGATACGCAGTATTTT.

The CDR3 DNA reads as TGCAGCTTACAGGGACTAGCGGGAGGGGAGACCCAGTACTTC. It encodes CSLQGLAGGETQYF. This chain links TRBV29-1 with TRBJ2-5, with 16 bases that match TRBD2. With 8 bases clipped from V and 5 bases from J, the junction kept 5 bases outside the gene matches. Germline lookup yields CDR1 SQVTM and CDR2 ANQGSEA. The CDR3 consists of 14 residues.

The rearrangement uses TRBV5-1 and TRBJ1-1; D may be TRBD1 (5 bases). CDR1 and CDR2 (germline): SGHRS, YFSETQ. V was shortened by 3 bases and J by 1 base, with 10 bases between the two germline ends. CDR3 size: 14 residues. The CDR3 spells CASSSGHTNTEAFF. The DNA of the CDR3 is TGCGCCAGCAGCTCTGGACACACGAACACTGAAGCTTTCTTT.

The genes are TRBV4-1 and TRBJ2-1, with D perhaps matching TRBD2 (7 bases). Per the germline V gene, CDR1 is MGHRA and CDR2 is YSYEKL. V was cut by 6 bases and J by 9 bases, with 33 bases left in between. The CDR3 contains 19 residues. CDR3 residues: CASSPRPGVLGERDCEQFF. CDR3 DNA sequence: TGCGCCAGCAGTCCGCGGCCAGGGGTCCTGGGGGAGCGGGATTGTGAGCAGTTCTTC.

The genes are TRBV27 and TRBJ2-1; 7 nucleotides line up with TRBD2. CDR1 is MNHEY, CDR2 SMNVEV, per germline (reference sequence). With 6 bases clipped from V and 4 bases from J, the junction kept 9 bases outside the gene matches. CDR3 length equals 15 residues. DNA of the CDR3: TGTGCCAGCAGAGTTTTAGGCGGGGGATACAATGAGCAGTTCTTC. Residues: CASRVLGGGYNEQFF.

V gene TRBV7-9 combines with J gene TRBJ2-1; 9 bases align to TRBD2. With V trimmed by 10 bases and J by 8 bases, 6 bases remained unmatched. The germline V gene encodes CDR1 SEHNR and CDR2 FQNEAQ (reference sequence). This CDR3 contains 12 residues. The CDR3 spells CATGTSFYEQFF. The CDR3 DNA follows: TGTGCCACCGGGACTAGCTTCTATGAGCAGTTCTTC.

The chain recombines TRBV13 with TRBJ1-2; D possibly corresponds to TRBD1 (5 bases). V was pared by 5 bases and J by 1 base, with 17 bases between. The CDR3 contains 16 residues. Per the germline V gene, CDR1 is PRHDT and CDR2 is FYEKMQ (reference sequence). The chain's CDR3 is CASSLGRGHGNYGYTF. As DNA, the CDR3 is TGTGCCAGCAGCCTCGGGAGGGGTCATGGTAACTATGGCTACACCTTC.

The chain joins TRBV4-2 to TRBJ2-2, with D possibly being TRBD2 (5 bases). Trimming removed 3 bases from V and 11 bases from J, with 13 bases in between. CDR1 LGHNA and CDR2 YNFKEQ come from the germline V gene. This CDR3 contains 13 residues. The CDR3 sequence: CASSQEVRNELFF. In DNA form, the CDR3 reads TGTGCCAGCAGCCAGGAGGTCAGGAATGAGCTGTTTTTT.

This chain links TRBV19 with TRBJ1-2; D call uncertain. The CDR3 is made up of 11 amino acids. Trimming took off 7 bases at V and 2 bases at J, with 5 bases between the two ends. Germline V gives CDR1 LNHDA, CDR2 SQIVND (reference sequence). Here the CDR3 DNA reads TGTGCCAGTAAGGAGAACTATGGCTACACCTTC. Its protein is CASKENYGYTF. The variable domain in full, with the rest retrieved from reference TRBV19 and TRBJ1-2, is DGGITQSPKYLFRKEGQNVTLSCEQNLNHDAMYWYRQDPGQGLRLIYYSQIVNDFQKGDIAEGYSVSREKKESFPLTVTSAQKNPTAFYLCASKENYGYTFGSGTRLTVV.